The present T cell receptor (beta chain) was sequenced within a study of CD8+ T cells in alopecia areata. Findings and caveats of the study: TCR sharing across patients was less clear than in mice, possibly HLA-related. Scalp repertoires also include resident alphabeta T cells from normal skin.

This clone was observed a handful of times. The antigen remains undetermined. Alopecia areata patients had lesional scalp punch biopsies and peripheral blood taken from them. Separation by sorting yielded CD4+ and CD8+ T cells from PBMCs. cDNA serving as the sequencing template came from extracted, reverse transcribed RNA. The method was immunoSEQ multiplex PCR; TCRdb's version includes in-frame clones alone and lacks a portion of them. The sample shows about 110,000 clones, 50% to 60% of them seen only once. Trimming took 5 bases from V and 5 from J; bases not matched to a gene: 12. Looked up from germline, CDR1 is SGHTA and CDR2 is FQGNSA. The CDR3 extends over 15 amino acids.

The rearrangement joins TRBV7-2 to TRBJ2-7; TRBD1 matches 7 bases. The material sequenced was NKG2D-low CD8+ T cells sorted from blood. The origin of this receptor is a human donor with alopecia areata. The CDR3 loop reads CASSTRDRDLDEQYF. The DNA for the CDR3 is TGTGCCAGCAGCACAAGGGACAGAGACCTCGACGAGCAGTACTTC. Full variable domain (outside the CDR3, taken from reference TRBV7-2 and TRBJ2-7): GAGVSQSPSNKVTEKGKDVELRCDPISGHTALYWYRQSLGQGLEFLIYFQGNSAPDKSGLPSDRFSAERTGGSVSTLTIQRTQQEDSAVYLCASSTRDRDLDEQYFGPGTRLTVT.